This T cell receptor (beta chain) was observed in a study of technical replicates of blood from a handful of donors. TCRdb's table, derived via immunoSEQ multiplex PCR, lists solely in-frame clones and lacks some. The sample records fewer than 85,000 clones, 94% being singletons. The CDR3 length is 14 residues. Trimming cost V 2 bases and J 0 bases, with 6 bases left between them. Germline values: CDR1 SGHAT, CDR2 FQDESV (reference sequence). The genes are TRBV11-1 and TRBJ2-3; D remains ambiguous. The source material was T cells isolated from PBMCs. This TCR was sampled from a human donor in good health. CDR3 coding DNA: TGTGCCAGCAGCTTATTCTATAGCACAGATACGCAGTATTTT. Its protein product is CASSLFYSTDTQYF.